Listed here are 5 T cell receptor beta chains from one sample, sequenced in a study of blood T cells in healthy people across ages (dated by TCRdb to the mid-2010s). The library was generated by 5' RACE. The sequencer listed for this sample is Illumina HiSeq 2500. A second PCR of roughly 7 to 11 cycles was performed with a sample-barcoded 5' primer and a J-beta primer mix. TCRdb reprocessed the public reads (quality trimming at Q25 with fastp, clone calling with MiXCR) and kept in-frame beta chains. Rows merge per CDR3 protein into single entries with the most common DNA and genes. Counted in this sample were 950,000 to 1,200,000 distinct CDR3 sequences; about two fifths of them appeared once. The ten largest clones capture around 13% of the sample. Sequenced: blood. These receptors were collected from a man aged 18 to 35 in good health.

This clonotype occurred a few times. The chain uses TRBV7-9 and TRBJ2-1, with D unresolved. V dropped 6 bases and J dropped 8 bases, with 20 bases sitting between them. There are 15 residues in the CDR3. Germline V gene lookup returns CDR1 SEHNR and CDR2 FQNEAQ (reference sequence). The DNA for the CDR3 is TGTGCCAGCAGGTTCTCAGAAACAGTTTTTGATGAGCAGTTCTTC. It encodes CASRFSETVFDEQFF.

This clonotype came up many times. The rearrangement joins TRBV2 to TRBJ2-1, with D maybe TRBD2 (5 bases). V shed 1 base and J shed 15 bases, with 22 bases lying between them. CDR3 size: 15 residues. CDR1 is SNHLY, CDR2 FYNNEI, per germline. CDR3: CASSEGSYMRVRRFF. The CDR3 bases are TGTGCCAGCAGTGAAGGGAGTTACATGAGGGTCAGGAGGTTCTTC.

The CDR3 sequence is CASSPDRFSDTQYF. The CDR3 nucleotides read TGTGCCAGCAGTCCGGACAGGTTTTCGGATACGCAGTATTTT. This rearrangement joins TRBV7-2 to TRBJ2-3; 7 bases agree with TRBD1. There are 14 residues in the CDR3. From germline, CDR1 is SGHTA and CDR2 FQGNSA. The junction had 9 bases not matched to a gene; V was cut back by 6 bases and J by 6 bases.

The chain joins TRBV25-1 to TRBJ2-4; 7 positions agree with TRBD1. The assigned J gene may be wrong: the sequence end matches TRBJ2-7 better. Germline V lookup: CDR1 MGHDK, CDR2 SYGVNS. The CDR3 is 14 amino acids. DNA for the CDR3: TGTGCCAGCAGTGAAGATGGGGACAGCTACGAGCAGTACTTC. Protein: CASSEDGDSYEQYF.

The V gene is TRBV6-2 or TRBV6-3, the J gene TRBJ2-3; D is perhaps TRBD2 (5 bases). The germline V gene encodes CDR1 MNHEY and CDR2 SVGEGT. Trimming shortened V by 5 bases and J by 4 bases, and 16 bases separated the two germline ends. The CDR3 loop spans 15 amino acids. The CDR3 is CASSRLSDIPDTQYF. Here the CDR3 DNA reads TGTGCCAGCAGTCGACTATCCGACATACCAGATACGCAGTATTTT.